This record looks at one T cell receptor (beta chain) sequence and its context. Profiled with immunoSEQ multiplex PCR; TCRdb holds only in-frame clones, not every one. The table has 58,000 or so clones, roughly 84% seen once; the top ten hold about 7%. The CDR3 sequence is 15 residues long. V was trimmed by 4 bases and J by 8 bases, leaving 15 bases between them. Germline CDR1 is SEHNR and CDR2 is FQNEAQ (reference sequence). The data were obtained in a study of T cell responses to AZD1222 COVID-19 vaccine. This clonotype originated in an adult in good health. The starting material was peripheral blood, obtained on day 0 of AZD1222 vaccination. The chain has TRBV7-9 and TRBJ1-6; maybe TRBD1 (6 bases). The CDR3 region is CASSSYPRQDSPLHF. The CDR3 region has the DNA TGTGCCAGCAGCTCCTACCCCCGACAGGATTCACCCCTCCACTTT.